The present entry profiles one T cell receptor (beta chain) with its context. Its target is unknown. These data come from a study of blood T cells in healthy people across ages. Primers used in a second PCR of about 6 to 11 cycles were a sample-barcoded 5' primer and a J-beta primer mix. All cDNA molecules were each tagged by a template-switch adaptor with 12 random nucleotides. Each CDR3 protein gets one entry after TCRdb re-called the 5' RACE reads with MiXCR. The sample yields about 1.4 million distinct CDR3 sequences, around 59% seen once. Study-level findings and limits: More naive CD4+ cells and higher diversity marked long-lived donors relative to aged donors.

The CDR3 length is 16 residues. The germline gives CDR1 LGHNA, CDR2 YNFKEQ. V lost 0 bases and J lost 0; bases outside the gene matches: 1. This chain uses TRBV4-2 with TRBJ2-2, with TRBD2 identical over 7 bases. The specimen was blood. This TCR came from a man aged 18-30 years in good health. In nucleotides, the CDR3 is TGTGCCAGCAGCCAAGATGGACTAGCGAACACCGGGGAGCTGTTTTTT. It encodes CASSQDGLANTGELFF.